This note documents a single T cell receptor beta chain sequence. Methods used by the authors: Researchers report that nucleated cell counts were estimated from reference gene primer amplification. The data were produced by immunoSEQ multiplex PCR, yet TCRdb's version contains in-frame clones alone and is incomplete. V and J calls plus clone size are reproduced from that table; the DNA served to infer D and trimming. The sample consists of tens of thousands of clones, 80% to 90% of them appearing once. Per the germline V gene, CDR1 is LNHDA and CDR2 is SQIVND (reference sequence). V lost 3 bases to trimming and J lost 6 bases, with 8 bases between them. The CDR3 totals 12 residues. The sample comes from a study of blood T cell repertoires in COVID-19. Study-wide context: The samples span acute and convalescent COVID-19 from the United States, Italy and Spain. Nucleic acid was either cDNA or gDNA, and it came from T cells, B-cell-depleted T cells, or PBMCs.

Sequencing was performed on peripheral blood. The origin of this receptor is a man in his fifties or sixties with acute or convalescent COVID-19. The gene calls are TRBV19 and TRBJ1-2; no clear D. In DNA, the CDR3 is TGTGCCAGTAGTATCGGAGGGAATGGCTACACCTTC. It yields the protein CASSIGGNGYTF.